This T cell receptor beta chain derives from a study of blood T cell repertoires in COVID-19. Overall study context: PBMCs, B-cell-depleted T cells, or T cells provided the cDNA or gDNA that made up the material.

Sequenced by immunoSEQ multiplex PCR; TCRdb stores in-frame clones only, minus some. The data contain about 160,000 clones, about 81% of them singletons. The V gene's germline CDR1 is MNHEY and CDR2 SVGAGI. V lost 6 bases and J 2 bases, leaving 11 bases between the germline ends. The CDR3 runs 13 residues. The chain links TRBV6-5 to TRBJ2-7, with unresolved D. The receptor comes from a man between 60 and 75 years old with active or convalescent COVID-19. Specimen: peripheral blood. The CDR3 coding sequence is TGTGCCAGCAGCCCCGCCCGGGCCTACGAGCAGTACTTC. It is translated as CASSPARAYEQYF.